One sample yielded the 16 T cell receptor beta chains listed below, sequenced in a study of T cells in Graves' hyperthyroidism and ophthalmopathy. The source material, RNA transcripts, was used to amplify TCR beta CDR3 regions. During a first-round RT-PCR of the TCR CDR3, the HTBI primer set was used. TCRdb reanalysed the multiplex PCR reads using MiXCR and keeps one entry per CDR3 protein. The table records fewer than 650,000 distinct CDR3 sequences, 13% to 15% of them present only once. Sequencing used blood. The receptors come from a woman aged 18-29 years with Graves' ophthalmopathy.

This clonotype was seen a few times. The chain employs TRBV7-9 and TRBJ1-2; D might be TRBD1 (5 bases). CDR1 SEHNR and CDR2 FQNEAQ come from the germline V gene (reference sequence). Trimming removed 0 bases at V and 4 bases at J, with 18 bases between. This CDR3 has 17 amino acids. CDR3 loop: CASSLARGLQEGYGYTF. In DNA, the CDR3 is TGTGCCAGCAGCTTAGCGCGAGGATTACAGGAGGGCTATGGCTACACCTTC.

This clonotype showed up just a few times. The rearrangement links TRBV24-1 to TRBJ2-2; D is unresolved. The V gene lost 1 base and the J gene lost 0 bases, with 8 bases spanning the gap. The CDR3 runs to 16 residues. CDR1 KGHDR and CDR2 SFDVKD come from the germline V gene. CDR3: CATSDFGQPNTGELFF. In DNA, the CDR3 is TGTGCCACCAGTGATTTCGGCCAGCCGAACACCGGGGAGCTGTTTTTT.

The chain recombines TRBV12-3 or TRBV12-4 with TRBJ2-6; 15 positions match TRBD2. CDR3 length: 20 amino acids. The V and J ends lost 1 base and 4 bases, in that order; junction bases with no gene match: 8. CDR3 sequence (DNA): TGTGCCAGCAGTTTAGGAGGACTAGCGGGAGGGTTGGCCGGGGCCAACGTCCTGACTTTC. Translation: CASSLGGLAGGLAGANVLTF.

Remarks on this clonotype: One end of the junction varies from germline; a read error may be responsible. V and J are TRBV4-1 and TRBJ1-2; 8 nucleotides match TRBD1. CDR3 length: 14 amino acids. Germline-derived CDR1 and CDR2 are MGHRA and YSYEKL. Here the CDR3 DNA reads TGCGCCAGCAGCCAACGGACAGGGAAGTATGCCTACACCTTC. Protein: CASSQRTGKYAYTF.

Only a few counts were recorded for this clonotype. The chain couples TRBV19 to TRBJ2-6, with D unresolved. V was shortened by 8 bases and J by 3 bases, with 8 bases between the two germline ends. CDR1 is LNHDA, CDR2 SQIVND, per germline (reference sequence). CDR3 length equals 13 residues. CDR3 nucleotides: TGTGCCAGTCGGAGTCTTGGGGCCAACGTCCTGACTTTC. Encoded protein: CASRSLGANVLTF.

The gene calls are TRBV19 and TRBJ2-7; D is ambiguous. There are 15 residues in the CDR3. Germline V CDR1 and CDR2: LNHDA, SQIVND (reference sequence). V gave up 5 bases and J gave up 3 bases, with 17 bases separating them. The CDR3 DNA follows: TGTGCCAGTAGTCGGGCCAACGGTTTGGTCTACGAGCAGTACTTC. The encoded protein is CASSRANGLVYEQYF.

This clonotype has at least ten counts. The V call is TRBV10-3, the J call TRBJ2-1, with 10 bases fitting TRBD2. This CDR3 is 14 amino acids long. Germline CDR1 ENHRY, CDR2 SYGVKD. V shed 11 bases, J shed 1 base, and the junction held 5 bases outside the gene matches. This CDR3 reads CASLAGESYNEQFF. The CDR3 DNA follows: TGTGCCTCGCTAGCGGGAGAGTCCTACAATGAGCAGTTCTTC.

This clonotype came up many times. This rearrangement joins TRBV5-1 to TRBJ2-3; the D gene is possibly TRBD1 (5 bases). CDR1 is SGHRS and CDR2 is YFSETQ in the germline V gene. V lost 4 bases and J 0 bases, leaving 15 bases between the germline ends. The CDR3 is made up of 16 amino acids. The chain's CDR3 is CASSVRVSPSTDTQYF. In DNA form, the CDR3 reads TGCGCCAGCAGCGTCAGGGTCAGCCCTAGCACAGATACGCAGTATTTT. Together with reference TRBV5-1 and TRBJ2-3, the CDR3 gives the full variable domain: KAGVTQTPRYLIKTRGQQVTLSCSPISGHRSVSWYQQTPGQGLQFLFEYFSETQRNKGNFPGRFSGRQFSNSRSEMNVSTLELGDSALYLCASSVRVSPSTDTQYFGPGTRLTVL.

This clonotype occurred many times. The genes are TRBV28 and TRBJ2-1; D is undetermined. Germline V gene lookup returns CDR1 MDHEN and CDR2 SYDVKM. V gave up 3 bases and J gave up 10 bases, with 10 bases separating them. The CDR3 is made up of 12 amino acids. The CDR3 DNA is TGTGCCAGCAGTTTCTCCCTGGGGGAGCAGTTCTTC. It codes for CASSFSLGEQFF.

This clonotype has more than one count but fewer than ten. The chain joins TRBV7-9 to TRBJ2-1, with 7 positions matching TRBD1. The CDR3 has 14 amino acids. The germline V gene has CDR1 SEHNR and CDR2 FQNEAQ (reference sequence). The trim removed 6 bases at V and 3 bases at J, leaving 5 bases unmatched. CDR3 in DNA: TGTGCCAGCAGTCGGGCAGGGGGCTACAATGAGCAGTTCTTC. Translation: CASSRAGGYNEQFF.

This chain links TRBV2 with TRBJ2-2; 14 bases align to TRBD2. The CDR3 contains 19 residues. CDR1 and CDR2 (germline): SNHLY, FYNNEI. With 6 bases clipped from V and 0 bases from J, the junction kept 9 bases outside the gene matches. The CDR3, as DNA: TGTGCCAGCAGGACCCCCGGGACTAGCGGGAGTGCGAACACCGGGGAGCTGTTTTTT. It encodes CASRTPGTSGSANTGELFF. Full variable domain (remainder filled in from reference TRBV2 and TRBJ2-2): EPEVTQTPSHQVTQMGQEVILRCVPISNHLYFYWYRQILGQKVEFLVSFYNNEISEKSEIFDDQFSVERPDGSNFTLKIRSTKLEDSAMYFCASRTPGTSGSANTGELFFGEGSRLTVL.

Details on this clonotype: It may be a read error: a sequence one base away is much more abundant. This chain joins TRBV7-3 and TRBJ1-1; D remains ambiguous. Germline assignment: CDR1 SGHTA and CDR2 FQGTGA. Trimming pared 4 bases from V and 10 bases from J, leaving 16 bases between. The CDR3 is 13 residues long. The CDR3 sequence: CASSSRIPAGAFF. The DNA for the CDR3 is TGTGCCAGCAGCTCCAGGATCCCCGCTGGAGCTTTCTTT.

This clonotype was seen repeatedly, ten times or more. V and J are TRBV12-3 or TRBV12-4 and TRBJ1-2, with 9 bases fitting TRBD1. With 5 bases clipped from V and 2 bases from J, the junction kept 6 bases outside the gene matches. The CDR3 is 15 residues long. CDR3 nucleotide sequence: TGTGCCAGCAGTCCCACGGACAGGGGCAACTATGGCTACACCTTC. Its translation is CASSPTDRGNYGYTF.

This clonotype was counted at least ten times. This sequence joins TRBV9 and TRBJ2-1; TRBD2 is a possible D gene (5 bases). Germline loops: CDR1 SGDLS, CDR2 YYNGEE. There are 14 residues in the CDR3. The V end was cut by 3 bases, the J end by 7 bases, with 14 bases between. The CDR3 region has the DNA TGTGCCAGCAGCGCCAAGGCGGGCCGTAATGAGCAGTTCTTC. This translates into CASSAKAGRNEQFF.

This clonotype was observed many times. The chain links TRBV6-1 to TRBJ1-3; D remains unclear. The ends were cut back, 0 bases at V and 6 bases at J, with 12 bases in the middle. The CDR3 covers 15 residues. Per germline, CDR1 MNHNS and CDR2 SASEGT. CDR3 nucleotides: TGTGCCAGCAGTGAAGCGGGCCTACGCCAAAACACCATATATTTT. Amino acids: CASSEAGLRQNTIYF.

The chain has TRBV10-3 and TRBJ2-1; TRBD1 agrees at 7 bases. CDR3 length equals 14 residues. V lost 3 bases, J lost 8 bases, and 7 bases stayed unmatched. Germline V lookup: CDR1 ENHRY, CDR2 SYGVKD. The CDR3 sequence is CAISEGGKLDEQFF. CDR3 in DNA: TGTGCCATCAGTGAAGGGGGCAAGCTGGATGAGCAGTTCTTC.